This T cell receptor (beta chain) was recovered during a study of T cells after yellow fever vaccination. The authors made TCR cDNA by 5'RACE template switching, adding a universal primer site and UMIs. TCRdb called the 5' RACE reads again in MiXCR, with one record for every CDR3 protein. The sample lists about 200,000 distinct CDR3 sequences, under 3.5% occurring once. Study findings and constraints: Repertoires obtained by FACS sorting could include abundant clonotypes that entered as contaminants from the bulk population. CD4 and CD8 compartments shared a small share of clonotypes, likely from convergent recombination.

In this sample, this clonotype turned up many times. Its cognate antigen is unknown. Germline V CDR1 and CDR2: SGHTA, FQGNSA. After removal of 5 bases from V and 0 bases from J, the junction contained 3 bases not matched to a gene. This CDR3 is built from 14 residues. The chain combines TRBV7-2 with TRBJ1-2, with 7 bases lining up with TRBD1. The input for sequencing was CD4+ T cells sorted from PBMCs, taken 10 days after the yellow fever booster vaccination. The receptor was derived from a man aged 18-30 years who received the YFV17D yellow fever vaccine. CDR3 nucleotide sequence: TGTGCCAGCAGCCGACAGGGCTCTAACTATGGCTACACCTTC. Translation gives CASSRQGSNYGYTF.